The clone carrying this T cell receptor beta chain occurred a few times. The data originate from a study of blood T cell repertoires in COVID-19. Study at large: Acute and convalescent COVID-19 samples came from the United States, Italy and Spain. T cells, B-cell-depleted T cells, or PBMCs provided the cDNA or gDNA that served as material.

Data came from immunoSEQ multiplex PCR; TCRdb stores just in-frame clones and leaves some out. The data hold about 190,000 clones, with about 80% observed a single time. The CDR3 length is 16 residues. The V gene's germline CDR1 is LNHDA and CDR2 SQIVND (reference sequence). The trim removed 3 bases at V and 6 bases at J, leaving 9 bases unmatched. Specimen: peripheral blood. The V gene is TRBV19, the J gene TRBJ1-5; 9 nucleotides align to TRBD1. The TCR sequence derives from a man aged 25-45 years with active or convalescent COVID-19. In nucleotides, the CDR3 is TGTGCCAGTAGTATTTCAACAGGGGGCGGAAGTCAGCCCCAGCATTTT. Translating gives CASSISTGGGSQPQHF. Filled out from reference TRBV19 and TRBJ1-5, the complete variable domain reads DGGITQSPKYLFRKEGQNVTLSCEQNLNHDAMYWYRQDPGQGLRLIYYSQIVNDFQKGDIAEGYSVSREKKESFPLTVTSAQKNPTAFYLCASSISTGGGSQPQHFGDGTRLSIL.